This entry lists 13 T cell receptor beta chains sequenced from one sample in a study of shared clonotypes between healthy human individuals. The repertoire was sequenced with immunoSEQ multiplex PCR; TCRdb's copy has only in-frame clones and lacks some. Counted here are approximately 2,200,000 clones, 85% to 95% occurring once; the ten biggest clones make up about 1.5%. In the naive CD8 group, cells lacked CD45RO and were positively selected for CCR7, so terminally differentiated effector memory CD45RA+ cells were left out. The specimen was naive CD8+ T cells from PBMCs. These receptors all stem from a man aged 18 to 35 in good health. Some clones in this sample may be carry-over from other donors' samples.

The rearrangement joins TRBV20-1 to TRBJ1-2; D call uncertain. The CDR3 has 11 amino acids. Trimming stripped 6 bases from V and 6 bases from J, with 11 bases between. Germline CDR1 and CDR2: DFQATT and SNEGSKA (reference sequence). DNA of the CDR3: TGCAGTGCAAGGTGGAGTGATGGCTACACCTTC. Its protein is CSARWSDGYTF.

The chain combines TRBV27 with TRBJ1-5; 7 nucleotides line up with TRBD1. Trimming removed 8 bases from V and 0 bases from J; junction bases left unmatched: 4. The CDR3 loop spans 14 amino acids. Germline V gives CDR1 MNHEY, CDR2 SMNVEV (reference sequence). The CDR3 sequence: CASWTGFSNQPQHF. In DNA, the CDR3 is TGTGCCAGCTGGACAGGTTTTAGCAATCAGCCCCAGCATTTT.

This chain connects TRBV6-6 to TRBJ2-7, with TRBD1 matching 8 bases. The CDR3 spans 16 residues. With 0 bases clipped from V and 1 base from J, the junction kept 5 bases outside the gene matches. The germline gives CDR1 MNHNY, CDR2 SVGAGI (reference sequence). As DNA, the CDR3 is TGTGCCAGCAGTTACTCGCGCCAGGGGGCATCCTACGAGCAGTACTTC. This codes for CASSYSRQGASYEQYF.

The rearrangement joins TRBV7-8 to TRBJ2-1; D possibly matches TRBD1 or TRBD2 (5 bases each). Deletions cut 5 bases from V and 8 bases from J, with 28 bases between. Germline V gene sequence: CDR1 SGHVS, CDR2 FQNEAQ. This CDR3 comprises 18 residues. CDR3 nucleotides: TGTGCCAGCAGCCTAAGGTTGATAGGGGCTAGCAGGAGTGATGAGCAGTTCTTC. As protein: CASSLRLIGASRSDEQFF.

The CDR3 DNA reads as TGTGCCAGCAGCTTGCCAGGTCGGAATGAGCAGTTCTTC. Translating gives CASSLPGRNEQFF. V gene TRBV5-6 combines with J gene TRBJ2-1; D gene unclear. The CDR3 consists of 13 residues. Per germline, CDR1 SGHDT and CDR2 YYEEEE. V was cut by 1 base and J by 7 bases, with 9 bases left in between.

The CDR3 reads CASSSRTAGGYIEQYF. Here the CDR3 DNA reads TGTGCCAGCAGCTCCCGGACAGCTGGGGGTTACATCGAGCAGTACTTC. This chain uses TRBV7-9 with TRBJ2-7, with TRBD1 as a possible D gene (6 bases). CDR1 is SEHNR and CDR2 is FQNEAQ in the germline V gene (reference sequence). The length of the CDR3 is 16 residues. The V and J ends lost 4 bases and 6 bases respectively, with 22 bases between them.

CDR3 sequence reads: CASSLAPGARETQYF. CDR3 DNA: TGTGCCAGCAGCTTAGCTCCGGGAGCGCGTGAGACCCAGTACTTC. The chain combines TRBV7-9 with TRBJ2-5; tentatively, D is TRBD2 (6 bases). The length of the CDR3 is 15 residues. The V end lost 0 bases, the J end lost 5 bases, and 13 bases lay between the germline ends. Germline CDR1 SEHNR, CDR2 FQNEAQ (reference sequence).

The V call is TRBV27, the J call TRBJ2-7; 7 bases map to TRBD1. CDR1 and CDR2 from the germline V gene are MNHEY and SMNVEV (reference sequence). V lost 5 bases, J lost 5 bases, and 12 bases stayed unmatched. CDR3 length: 15 amino acids. CDR3: CASSLYRGGLDEQYF. CDR3 in DNA: TGTGCCAGCAGTCTATACAGGGGTGGACTCGACGAGCAGTACTTC.

The J gene is TRBJ1-1, the V gene TRBV5-4; D is perhaps TRBD1 (5 bases). The CDR3 is 15 amino acids. Trimming removed 1 base from V and 2 bases from J, with 12 bases in between. Germline V gene sequence: CDR1 SGHNT, CDR2 YYREEE (reference sequence). The CDR3 coding sequence is TGTGCCAGCAGCTTGTCGGGACGCTTTAACACTGAAGCTTTCTTT. Protein product: CASSLSGRFNTEAFF.

The chain joins TRBV29-1 to TRBJ2-7; D is undetermined. The V and J ends lost 4 bases and 4 bases respectively, with 17 bases between them. Germline CDR1 and CDR2: SQVTM and ANQGSEA. The CDR3 totals 14 residues. The CDR3 region has the DNA TGCAGCGTTGGGGGATCCCCCGGTAGGTACGAGCAGTACTTC. Translating it yields CSVGGSPGRYEQYF.

A word on this clone: Other DNA variants within this sample encode the same CDR3. V gene TRBV27 combines with J gene TRBJ2-7; D unresolved. This CDR3 is 13 amino acids long. Per germline, CDR1 MNHEY and CDR2 SMNVEV (reference sequence). Trimming pared 3 bases from V and 3 bases from J, leaving 9 bases between. In DNA form, the CDR3 reads TGTGCCAGCAGTTTGAGACGTAGCTACGAGCAGTACTTC. This codes for CASSLRRSYEQYF.

V and J are TRBV11-2 and TRBJ2-2, with D maybe TRBD1 (5 bases). This CDR3 region has 15 residues. Germline CDR1 is SGHAT and CDR2 is FQNNGV. Trimming stripped 2 bases from V and 6 bases from J, with 13 bases between. DNA for the CDR3: TGTGCCAGCAGCTTAACCCAGGGAAGGGCCGGGGAGCTGTTTTTT. The encoded protein is CASSLTQGRAGELFF.

The chain has TRBV27 and TRBJ2-5; 8 nucleotides align to TRBD2. Trimming took 5 bases from V and 5 from J; bases not matched to a gene: 13. The length of the CDR3 is 16 residues. Looked up from germline, CDR1 is MNHEY and CDR2 is SMNVEV (reference sequence). The CDR3 loop reads CASSKIAGIGSETQYF. The CDR3 nucleotides read TGTGCCAGCAGTAAAATAGCGGGAATAGGTAGCGAGACCCAGTACTTC.